One and the same sample provided the 32 T cell receptor beta chains below, sequenced in a study of tumor T cells in aggressive B-cell lymphoma. Generated by immunoSEQ multiplex PCR, the TCRdb table keeps only in-frame clones and is missing some. This repertoire shows 8,000 to 9,500 clones, 80% to 90% found once; its top ten account for roughly 3.5%. Specimen: tumor tissue. All receptors come from an adult with diffuse large B cell lymphoma.

This clone has more than one count but fewer than ten. This chain uses TRBV30 with TRBJ2-7; a weak D match, TRBD2 (6 bases). Germline V gene sequence: CDR1 GTSNPN, CDR2 SVGIG (reference sequence). The CDR3 totals 13 residues. The V end lost 3 bases, the J end lost 3 bases, and 12 bases lay between the germline ends. CDR3 protein: CAWRIGGVYEQYF. In DNA form, the CDR3 reads TGTGCCTGGAGAATCGGGGGAGTCTACGAGCAGTACTTC.

This clone was counted between two and nine times. The V gene is TRBV9, the J gene TRBJ2-7; TRBD1 might be the D (7 bases). V lost 0 bases, J lost 5 bases, and 15 bases lay in between. Germline assignment: CDR1 SGDLS and CDR2 YYNGEE. This CDR3 is built from 15 residues. The CDR3, as DNA: TGTGCCAGCAGCGTAGGGACAGGAGGGAGAAACGAGCAGTACTTC. Translation gives CASSVGTGGRNEQYF.

V is TRBV19 and J is TRBJ2-7; 14 bases align to TRBD2. Germline V gives CDR1 LNHDA, CDR2 SQIVND (reference sequence). V dropped 5 bases and J dropped 3; count of bases not matched to a gene: 9. The CDR3 is 17 residues long. For the CDR3, the DNA is TGTGCCAGTAGTGCCGGACTAGCGGGGGGTATAAACTACGAGCAGTACTTC. Protein sequence: CASSAGLAGGINYEQYF.

The J gene is TRBJ2-7, the V gene TRBV30, with no clear D. Germline V gives CDR1 GTSNPN, CDR2 SVGIG (reference sequence). This CDR3 contains 14 residues. Trimming cost V 1 base and J 0 bases, with 10 bases left between them. The CDR3 DNA is TGTGCCTGGAGTGAGCGTTACCGCTCCTACGAGCAGTACTTC. Amino acid sequence: CAWSERYRSYEQYF.

In this sample, this clone turned up once. V gene TRBV4-2 combines with J gene TRBJ1-4; the D is unclear. CDR3 length equals 17 residues. V lost 0 bases, J lost 0 bases, and 11 bases lay in between. Germline V gene data show CDR1 as LGHNA and CDR2 as YNFKEQ. The CDR3 protein is CASSQDPTFTTNEKLFF. The CDR3 region has the DNA TGTGCCAGCAGCCAAGATCCTACTTTTACAACTAATGAAAAACTGTTTTTT.

J is TRBJ2-7 and V is TRBV27; D is ambiguous. V was pared by 5 bases and J by 5 bases, with 19 bases between. This CDR3 spans 15 amino acids. Germline assignment: CDR1 MNHEY and CDR2 SMNVEV (reference sequence). CDR3 protein: CASSRRDTQRNEQYF. As DNA, the CDR3 is TGTGCCAGCAGTCGTCGAGATACCCAGCGCAACGAGCAGTACTTC.

The gene calls are TRBV6-5 and TRBJ2-1; 8 nucleotides align to TRBD2. The V and J ends lost 0 bases and 4 bases, in that order; junction bases with no gene match: 2. CDR1 and CDR2 from the germline V gene are MNHEY and SVGAGI. This CDR3 contains 15 residues. The DNA for the CDR3 is TGTGCCAGCAGTTACTCGGCTAGCGGGTACAATGAGCAGTTCTTC. It codes for CASSYSASGYNEQFF.

This chain links TRBV29-1 with TRBJ2-5; D might be TRBD1 (5 bases). CDR1 and CDR2 from the germline V gene are SQVTM and ANQGSEA. Trimming cost V 3 bases and J 2 bases, with 7 bases left between them. This CDR3 contains 12 residues. CDR3 sequence: CSVETAQETQYF. The CDR3 DNA reads as TGCAGCGTTGAGACAGCTCAAGAGACCCAGTACTTC.

This sequence joins TRBV7-9 and TRBJ2-2; the D gene is possibly TRBD2 (5 bases). The germline CDR1 and CDR2 sequences are SEHNR and FQNEAQ (reference sequence). The CDR3 has 12 residues. V gave up 6 bases and J gave up 11 bases, with 13 bases separating them. The CDR3 region is CASRPLGVELFF. Here the CDR3 DNA reads TGTGCCAGCAGACCCCTCGGGGTCGAGCTGTTTTTT.

V is TRBV9 and J is TRBJ1-4, with a weak D call TRBD1 (5 bases). Trimming left V 0 bases short and J 6 bases short, with 15 bases between. CDR1 is SGDLS and CDR2 is YYNGEE in the germline V gene. This CDR3 has 16 amino acids. CDR3 residues: CASSVAGWPGDEKLFF. DNA for the CDR3: TGTGCCAGCAGCGTAGCAGGGTGGCCAGGCGATGAAAAACTGTTTTTT.

The chain combines TRBV2 with TRBJ2-3; TRBD2 agrees at 14 bases. This CDR3 has 14 amino acids. With V trimmed by 6 bases and J by 7 bases, 3 bases remained unmatched. From germline, CDR1 is SNHLY and CDR2 FYNNEI. The CDR3 sequence: CASRGTSGGNTQYF. The CDR3, as DNA: TGTGCCAGCAGGGGGACTAGCGGGGGTAATACGCAGTATTTT. The full variable domain, completed using reference TRBV2 and TRBJ2-3, is EPEVTQTPSHQVTQMGQEVILRCVPISNHLYFYWYRQILGQKVEFLVSFYNNEISEKSEIFDDQFSVERPDGSNFTLKIRSTKLEDSAMYFCASRGTSGGNTQYFGPGTRLTVL.

The chain has TRBV5-1 and TRBJ2-4; D is unresolved. The V and J ends lost 0 bases and 0 bases respectively, with 7 bases between them. Germline V gene data show CDR1 as SGHRS and CDR2 as YFSETQ. This CDR3 comprises 15 residues. The CDR3 protein is CASSLAEVAKNIQYF. CDR3 coding DNA: TGCGCCAGCAGCTTGGCCGAGGTAGCCAAAAACATTCAGTACTTC.

The genes are TRBV5-1 and TRBJ2-1; 9 nucleotides match TRBD1. V trimming: 4 bases; J trimming: 3 bases; junction bases outside the gene matches: 5. The CDR3 contains 15 residues. Germline V gives CDR1 SGHRS, CDR2 YFSETQ. CDR3 DNA: TGCGCCAGCAGCCCGGCGACAGGGGGCTACAATGAGCAGTTCTTC. This sequence encodes CASSPATGGYNEQFF.

The chain has TRBV12-1 and TRBJ1-3; the DNA was not compared with TRBD1, the D call given in the table. TRBV12-1 is described as a pseudogene. The CDR3 sequence is 18 residues long. CDR3 in DNA: TGTGCCAGCAGCCCTCACCCTCCTCAGGGGGCGAGCGGAAACACCATATATTTT. Its protein product is CASSPHPPQGASGNTIYF.

The chain uses TRBV25-1 and TRBJ2-3; 10 bases are a match to TRBD2. The V and J ends lost 3 bases and 2 bases, in that order; junction bases with no gene match: 5. The CDR3 length is 16 residues. CDR1 MGHDK and CDR2 SYGVNS come from the germline V gene. The DNA of the CDR3 is TGTGCCAGCAGTGACTCTCTAGCGGGGGTCACAGATACGCAGTATTTT. The encoded protein is CASSDSLAGVTDTQYF.

This clone was observed a handful of times. This sequence joins TRBV4-3 and TRBJ1-5; D is possibly TRBD1 (6 bases). There are 18 residues in the CDR3. Trimming removed 0 bases from V and 4 bases from J, with 19 bases in between. Per the germline V gene, CDR1 is LGHNA and CDR2 is YSLEER. Written as DNA, the CDR3 is TGCGCCAGCAGCCAAGATTTTCCCGACAGGTGGAGGAATCAGCCCCAGCATTTT. This codes for CASSQDFPDRWRNQPQHF.

The chain employs TRBV7-9 and TRBJ2-5; 8 bases align to TRBD2. From germline, CDR1 is SEHNR and CDR2 FQNEAQ (reference sequence). The J segment lost 7 bases and the V segment lost 6 bases, leaving 7 bases of the junction unmatched. This CDR3 has 13 amino acids. The CDR3 nucleotides read TGTGCCAGCAGAAGCACCGGGGGGGGGACCCAGTACTTC. This codes for CASRSTGGGTQYF.

This chain uses TRBV7-2 with TRBJ1-6; TRBD1 matches at 8 bases. The CDR3 has 16 amino acids. Trimming removed 2 bases from V and 7 bases from J; junction bases left unmatched: 7. Germline CDR1 SGHTA, CDR2 FQGNSA. The CDR3 is CASSLTTGGRNSPLHF. CDR3 nucleotide sequence: TGTGCCAGCAGCTTAACCACAGGGGGGCGGAATTCACCCCTCCACTTT.

This chain uses TRBV5-4 with TRBJ2-5; 7 bases agree with TRBD1. The CDR3 length is 13 residues. CDR1 and CDR2 from the germline V gene are SGHNT and YYREEE (reference sequence). V shed 4 bases, J shed 2 bases, and the junction held 2 bases outside the gene matches. CDR3 sequence: CASSSRGQETQYF. Here the CDR3 DNA reads TGTGCCAGCAGCAGCAGGGGGCAAGAGACCCAGTACTTC.

The chain carries TRBV10-3 and TRBJ2-2; D perhaps matches TRBD2 (5 bases). The V end lost 8 bases, the J end lost 1 base, and 11 bases lay between the germline ends. The CDR3 has 14 residues. CDR1 and CDR2 from the germline V gene are ENHRY and SYGVKD. CDR3 loop: CAIGGRGNTGELFF. CDR3 DNA: TGTGCCATCGGAGGACGGGGGAACACCGGGGAGCTGTTTTTT.

The chain has TRBV9 and TRBJ2-1; maybe TRBD2 (5 bases). Trimming took off 0 bases at V and 9 bases at J, with 10 bases between the two ends. The CDR3 covers 13 residues. The germline V gene encodes CDR1 SGDLS and CDR2 YYNGEE. The CDR3 DNA follows: TGTGCCAGCAGCGTAGTGGCGGGTATTGAGCAGTTCTTC. Amino acids: CASSVVAGIEQFF.

The gene calls are TRBV10-3 and TRBJ2-1; D is possibly TRBD2 (6 bases). V lost 8 bases to trimming and J lost 7 bases, with 18 bases between them. The CDR3 runs to 14 residues. Germline CDR1 ENHRY, CDR2 SYGVKD. The CDR3 coding sequence is TGTGCCATCCGTGCCGGCGGGAACGATAATGAGCAGTTCTTC. Protein: CAIRAGGNDNEQFF.

The chain is built from TRBV19 and TRBJ2-1, with 7 bases identical to TRBD1. Germline trimming cut 2 bases from V and 4 bases from J; bases unmatched to any gene: 5. This CDR3 is built from 15 residues. The germline CDR1 and CDR2 sequences are LNHDA and SQIVND (reference sequence). DNA of the CDR3: TGTGCCAGTAGTATAAGGGACAGCTGGTACAATGAGCAGTTCTTC. Protein: CASSIRDSWYNEQFF.

V is TRBV9 and J is TRBJ1-3; maybe TRBD1 (5 bases). Germline V lookup: CDR1 SGDLS, CDR2 YYNGEE. The CDR3 is 16 amino acids. Trimming took 0 bases from V and 1 from J, leaving 11 bases between them. CDR3 bases: TGTGCCAGCAGCGTAGACCACAGGCCTTCTGGAAACACCATATATTTT. Protein product: CASSVDHRPSGNTIYF. Variable domain in full (rest from reference TRBV9 and TRBJ1-3): DSGVTQTPKHLITATGQRVTLRCSPRSGDLSVYWYQQSLDQGLQFLIQYYNGEERAKGNILERFSAQQFPDLHSELNLSSLELGDSALYFCASSVDHRPSGNTIYFGEGSWLTVV.

The V call is TRBV28, the J call TRBJ1-2, with D maybe TRBD1 (6 bases). CDR1 is MDHEN, CDR2 SYDVKM, per germline. Trimming removed 6 bases at V and 3 bases at J, with 14 bases between. The CDR3 has 14 residues. This CDR3 is CASSPTGLDYGYTF. CDR3 nucleotides: TGTGCCAGCAGCCCGACAGGTCTTGACTATGGCTACACCTTC.

This chain joins TRBV6-6 and TRBJ1-1, with 9 bases lining up with TRBD1. The CDR3 runs to 11 residues. Looked up from germline, CDR1 is MNHNY and CDR2 is SVGAGI (reference sequence). Trimming took 8 bases from V and 5 from J; bases not matched to a gene: 0. CDR3 loop: CASGQGTEAFF. In DNA form, the CDR3 reads TGTGCCAGCGGACAGGGGACTGAAGCTTTCTTT.

The CDR3 sequence is CASSHGGPYEQYF. CDR3 in DNA: TGTGCCAGCAGCCACGGTGGTCCCTACGAGCAGTACTTC. This chain joins TRBV6-5 and TRBJ2-7; D is unclear. This CDR3 region has 13 residues. Trimming removed 6 bases at V and 2 bases at J, with 11 bases between. The germline CDR1 and CDR2 sequences are MNHEY and SVGAGI.

The rearrangement links TRBV28 to TRBJ2-7; D remains ambiguous. This CDR3 comprises 14 residues. Germline CDR1 reads MDHEN; CDR2 reads SYDVKM. Trimming shortened V by 6 bases and J by 2 bases, and 14 bases separated the two germline ends. Here the CDR3 reads CASRSGPSTYEQYF. In nucleotides, the CDR3 is TGTGCCAGCAGGTCCGGTCCCTCAACCTACGAGCAGTACTTC.

The rearrangement uses TRBV18 and TRBJ2-7, with a possible D match to TRBD2 (6 bases). The length of the CDR3 is 15 residues. V was shortened by 1 base and J by 0 bases, with 10 bases between the two germline ends. The germline gives CDR1 KGHSH, CDR2 LQKENI. The CDR3 spells CASSPLGRSSYEQYF. CDR3 in DNA: TGTGCCAGCTCACCACTAGGGAGGAGCTCCTACGAGCAGTACTTC.

V is TRBV4-2 and J is TRBJ1-5, with D hard to call. The CDR3 runs 15 residues. V shed 4 bases and J shed 0 bases, with 10 bases lying between them. Germline CDR1 LGHNA, CDR2 YNFKEQ. DNA of the CDR3: TGTGCCAGCAGCCCTCCGGGGTATAGCAATCAGCCCCAGCATTTT. The encoded protein is CASSPPGYSNQPQHF.

The V gene is TRBV28, the J gene TRBJ1-2; D not resolved. Germline V lookup: CDR1 MDHEN, CDR2 SYDVKM. V lost 6 bases and J lost 4, with 18 bases in between. This CDR3 is 15 amino acids long. CDR3 protein: CASSPLGGGFYGYTF. CDR3 nucleotides: TGTGCCAGCAGCCCCCTTGGAGGCGGTTTCTATGGCTACACCTTC.

This chain joins TRBV7-8 and TRBJ2-7; D may be TRBD1 (6 bases). Germline CDR1 reads SGHVS; CDR2 reads FQNEAQ. The CDR3 loop spans 15 amino acids. The ends were cut back, 1 base at V and 3 bases at J, with 13 bases in the middle. As DNA, the CDR3 is TGTGCCAGCAGCTTAGGGGACACCAAACACTACGAGCAGTACTTC. Its translation: CASSLGDTKHYEQYF.